This T cell receptor (beta chain) was found in a study of vaccination effects on CD4 cells after COVID-19. Sequencing was preceded by expansion of antigen-specific CD4+ T cells with viral peptide pools in the ViraFEST assay. At the end of 9 to 11 days of culture, CD4+ T cells were isolated. Participants received two doses of either the BNT162b2 or mRNA-1273 vaccine. A note on this clone: Antigen unknown.

Clones were read by immunoSEQ multiplex PCR, and TCRdb kept only the in-frame ones, dropping some. The sample carries 25,000 to 30,000 clones, around 75% recorded once. The sample consisted of CD4+ T cells from PBMCs cultured with HCoV-229E spike peptides, taken after COVID-19 vaccination. The receptor was isolated from a human donor who received a COVID-19 vaccine.

CDR3: CASSLGTRQPQHF. The CDR3 nucleotides are TGTGCCAGCAGCCTCGGGACTCGACAGCCCCAGCATTTT. The chain links TRBV6-5 to TRBJ1-5, with D possibly being TRBD1 (5 bases). There are 13 residues in the CDR3. V gave up 6 bases and J gave up 7 bases, with 13 bases separating them. Germline CDR1 reads MNHEY; CDR2 reads SVGAGI.